A single sample is the source of the 25 T cell receptor beta chains below, sequenced in a study of post-analysis software for immune sequencing data. Whole-study findings and limits: TRBV5-6, TRBV5-1 and TRBV20-1 were among five TRBV segments more frequent in patients than controls.

No antigens are known for them. Each TCR beta cDNA library carried unique molecular identifiers. TCRdb re-derived calls from the PCR reads in MiXCR, one entry per CDR3 protein. Among hundreds of thousands of distinct CDR3 sequences, approximately 39% were seen once, and the ten largest hold 7.5% to 8.5%. The specimen was blood. The source is a girl aged 2 to 10 with multiple sclerosis.

This chain uses TRBV12-3 or TRBV12-4 with TRBJ2-1, with D unclear. There are 11 residues in the CDR3. V lost 5 bases to trimming and J lost 10 bases, with 9 bases between them. The CDR3 region is CASSLPEEQFF. CDR3 nucleotides: TGTGCCAGCAGTCTACCAGAGGAGCAGTTCTTC.

The chain has TRBV3-1 and TRBJ1-5; 8 bases agree with TRBD1. CDR1 and CDR2 from the germline V gene are LGHDT and YNNKEL (reference sequence). CDR3 size: 17 residues. The V segment lost 0 bases and the J segment 7 bases; nucleotides outside the gene matches: 11. CDR3 DNA: TGTGCCAGCAGCCAAGATCGAGGGCCAGGGGGCAGGCAGCCCCAGCATTTT. This sequence encodes CASSQDRGPGGRQPQHF.

The rearrangement links TRBV5-5 to TRBJ2-1; 7 positions match TRBD2. V gave up 0 bases and J gave up 15 bases; unmatched junction bases: 9. In germline, CDR1 is SGHKS, CDR2 YYEKEE (reference sequence). The CDR3 is made up of 13 amino acids. The CDR3 nucleotides read TGTGCCAGCAGCTTGGGGGTCGGGGGGTCGGCGTTCTTC. Protein: CASSLGVGGSAFF.

The chain is built from TRBV10-2 and TRBJ2-3; TRBD2 agrees at 7 bases. The J segment lost 7 bases and the V segment lost 6 bases, leaving 16 bases of the junction unmatched. Per germline, CDR1 WSHSY and CDR2 SAAADI. The CDR3 consists of 16 residues. CDR3 sequence reads: CASSATGAGAGNTQYF. The CDR3 nucleotides are TGCGCCAGCAGCGCTACCGGGGCCGGAGCGGGAAATACGCAGTATTTT.

Of note for this clonotype: One end of the junction fails to match germline, which may point to a read error. V and J are TRBV5-1 and TRBJ1-2; D gene unclear. This CDR3 is 15 amino acids long. Germline V gene lookup returns CDR1 SGHRS and CDR2 YFSETQ. CDR3 amino acids: CASSFSELTNYGCTF. The CDR3 DNA follows: TGCGCCAGCAGCTTCTCGGAGCTTACTAACTATGGCTGCACCTTC.

This clonotype was counted a few times. One junction end disagrees with the germline gene, perhaps due to a read error. This chain connects TRBV20-1 to TRBJ1-1, with D unresolved. The CDR3 spans 12 residues. Per germline, CDR1 DFQATT and CDR2 SNEGSKA (reference sequence). CDR3 sequence (DNA): TGCAGTGCGAGAGGCGATTCCACTGAAGCTTTCTTT. Protein: CSARGDSTEAFF.

V and J are TRBV5-1 and TRBJ2-5; 8 bases align to TRBD2. The CDR3 covers 15 residues. V trimming: 0 bases; J trimming: 7 bases; junction bases outside the gene matches: 8. CDR1 is SGHRS, CDR2 YFSETQ, per germline. This chain's CDR3 is CASSLERGTKGTQYF. CDR3 sequence (DNA): TGCGCCAGCAGCTTGGAGCGGGGGACCAAGGGGACCCAGTACTTC.

This chain connects TRBV19 to TRBJ2-7; D unclear. With the DNA end fitting TRBJ2-5 better, the J assignment may be wrong. Germline lookup yields CDR1 LNHDA and CDR2 SQIVND (reference sequence). The CDR3 sequence is 13 residues long. The CDR3 region is CASSKVPWETQYF. CDR3 nucleotide sequence: TGTGCCAGTAGTAAGGTCCCCTGGGAGACCCAGTACTTC.

The chain recombines TRBV12-3 or TRBV12-4 with TRBJ2-1; D unclear. V was cut by 4 bases and J by 2 bases, with 18 bases left in between. This CDR3 has 17 residues. The chain's CDR3 is CASSYPLPFSPYNEQFF. The CDR3 DNA reads as TGTGCCAGCAGTTATCCCTTACCCTTCTCTCCCTACAATGAGCAGTTCTTC.

Only a few counts were recorded for this clonotype. CDR3 coding DNA: TGTGCCAGCAGCGTAGGCGGAAGCTCCTACAATGAGCAGTACTTC. Protein sequence: CASSVGGSSYNEQYF. This chain links TRBV7-2 with TRBJ2-1; no definite D call. The J call is in doubt because the DNA end fits TRBJ2-7 better. The length of the CDR3 is 15 residues. Germline lookup yields CDR1 SGHTA and CDR2 FQGNSA.

The chain has TRBV5-1 and TRBJ2-7; 8 bases fit TRBD1. CDR3 length: 16 amino acids. The junction had 10 bases not matched to a gene; V was cut back by 3 bases and J by 2 bases. Germline values: CDR1 SGHRS, CDR2 YFSETQ. The CDR3 here is CASSSARDRRTYEQYF. DNA of the CDR3: TGCGCCAGCAGCTCCGCCCGGGACAGGCGCACCTACGAGCAGTACTTC.

This clonotype came up a few times. The chain couples TRBV7-2 to TRBJ1-6; TRBD1 might be the D (6 bases). Germline V gene sequence: CDR1 SGHTA, CDR2 FQGNSA. The V and J ends lost 1 base and 8 bases respectively, with 12 bases between them. The CDR3 has 15 amino acids. The CDR3 bases are TGTGCCAGCAGCTTAGGCCACAGGGTGGATTCACCCCTCCACTTT. This encodes CASSLGHRVDSPLHF.

This clonotype was counted a few times. V and J are TRBV6-1 and TRBJ1-5; D not certain. This CDR3 comprises 14 residues. Between the trimmed V and J ends, which lost 5 bases and 0 bases, there was a span of 8 bases. Germline V CDR1 and CDR2: MNHNS, SASEGT. The CDR3: CASSSQDSNQPQHF. In DNA, the CDR3 is TGTGCCAGCAGTTCTCAGGATAGCAATCAGCCCCAGCATTTT.

V gene TRBV5-1 combines with J gene TRBJ2-1; D is undetermined. This CDR3 contains 13 residues. V was pared by 0 bases and J by 7 bases, with 8 bases between. Germline assignment: CDR1 SGHRS and CDR2 YFSETQ. As DNA, the CDR3 is TGCGCCAGCAGCTTGGGCTGGTTGAATGAGCAGTTCTTC. Residues: CASSLGWLNEQFF.

The V gene is TRBV20-1, the J gene TRBJ2-5; 13 bases map to TRBD2. The CDR3 has 13 amino acids. The V segment lost 5 bases and the J segment 5 bases; nucleotides outside the gene matches: 2. Germline V CDR1 and CDR2: DFQATT, SNEGSKA (reference sequence). CDR3 residues: CSAGTSGVETQYF. Written as DNA, the CDR3 is TGCAGTGCTGGGACTAGCGGGGTGGAGACCCAGTACTTC.

This sequence joins TRBV20-1 and TRBJ1-1; 8 nucleotides align to TRBD1. Germline V CDR1 and CDR2: DFQATT, SNEGSKA (reference sequence). The CDR3 is 15 residues long. J lost 5 bases, V lost 4 bases, and 12 bases had no gene match. CDR3 in DNA: TGCAGTGCTATAAACGTTCGACAGGGGAAGACTGAAGCTTTCTTT. Encoded protein: CSAINVRQGKTEAFF.

This clonotype appeared a few times. CDR3 sequence reads: CASSLEAGVRETQYF. In DNA, the CDR3 is TGTGCCAGCAGCTTAGAAGCGGGGGTGAGGGAGACCCAGTACTTC. This chain connects TRBV7-7 to TRBJ2-5; 8 bases are a match to TRBD2. Germline V lookup: CDR1 SSHAT, CDR2 FNYEAQ (reference sequence). V lost 1 base and J lost 5; bases outside the gene matches: 6. The CDR3 sequence is 15 residues long.

The J gene is TRBJ2-3, the V gene TRBV9; TRBD2 aligns across 7 bases. Germline V gene sequence: CDR1 SGDLS, CDR2 YYNGEE. The V gene end was trimmed by 4 bases and the J gene end by 3 bases; junction bases not matched to a gene: 8. CDR3 size: 15 residues. The CDR3 bases are TGTGCCAGCAGCAGGTATGCGGGGGATACAGATACGCAGTATTTT. This codes for CASSRYAGDTDTQYF.

The chain is built from TRBV4-3 and TRBJ1-2; TRBD1 aligns across 10 bases. J gave up 2 bases and V 3 bases, and 3 bases lay outside the gene matches. Germline assignment: CDR1 LGHNA and CDR2 YSLEER. The CDR3 runs to 15 residues. CDR3 DNA: TGCGCCAGCAGCCACGGGACAGGGGCGAACTATGGCTACACCTTC. Its translation: CASSHGTGANYGYTF.

J is TRBJ2-7 and V is TRBV7-9, with D possibly matching TRBD2 (5 bases). The CDR3 totals 15 residues. The germline V gene encodes CDR1 SEHNR and CDR2 FQNEAQ (reference sequence). The V and J ends lost 0 bases and 11 bases respectively, with 20 bases between them. In nucleotides, the CDR3 is TGTGCCAGCAGCTTAGCGAGGGCAGGCCCCGCGAGCAAGTACTTC. Its translation: CASSLARAGPASKYF.

There are a few counts of this clonotype. The chain's CDR3 is CASSENQGTDTQYF. In DNA form, the CDR3 reads TGTGCCAGCAGTGAAAACCAGGGCACAGATACGCAGTATTTT. J is TRBJ2-3 and V is TRBV6-1; D ambiguous. This CDR3 is 14 amino acids long. Trimming left V 2 bases short and J 1 base short, with 7 bases between. The germline gives CDR1 MNHNS, CDR2 SASEGT.

The chain is built from TRBV20-1 and TRBJ2-1; D gene uncertain. Trimming took off 2 bases at V and 7 bases at J, with 9 bases between the two ends. Germline loops: CDR1 DFQATT, CDR2 SNEGSKA (reference sequence). This CDR3 has 12 residues. CDR3 nucleotide sequence: TGCAGTGCTAGACGTGGTATGAATGAGCAGTTCTTC. This encodes CSARRGMNEQFF.

In this sample, this clonotype turned up a few times. This chain joins TRBV28 and TRBJ2-4; D remains unclear. Germline lookup yields CDR1 MDHEN and CDR2 SYDVKM. There are 16 residues in the CDR3. With 1 base removed from V and 13 bases from J, the gap between germline ends came to 23 bases. The CDR3 DNA is TGTGCCAGCAGTTTATTCTCCCGGTCGTCCCTAATGGAGCAGTACTTC. Residues: CASSLFSRSSLMEQYF. The full variable domain, its missing parts supplied by reference TRBV28 and TRBJ2-4, is DVKVTQSSRYLVKRTGEKVFLECVQDMDHENMFWYRQDPGLGLRLIYFSYDVKMKEKGDIPEGYSVSREKKERFSLILESASTNQTSMYLCASSLFSRSSLMEQYFGAGTRLSVL.

The rearrangement links TRBV20-1 to TRBJ1-1; weak D call: TRBD1 (5 bases). Germline V gives CDR1 DFQATT, CDR2 SNEGSKA (reference sequence). V was pared by 2 bases and J by 8 bases, with 15 bases between. The CDR3 contains 13 residues. CDR3 sequence: CSARPRGSREAFF. CDR3 coding DNA: TGCAGTGCTAGACCCCGGGGGTCGAGGGAAGCTTTCTTT.

This clonotype was counted only a few times. V and J are TRBV7-2 and TRBJ2-7; TRBD2 matches at 8 bases. The V gene's germline CDR1 is SGHTA and CDR2 FQGNSA. The CDR3 spans 15 residues. The V segment lost 2 bases and the J segment 5 bases; nucleotides outside the gene matches: 8. CDR3 region: CASSLQTSGADEQYF. The CDR3 region has the DNA TGTGCCAGCAGCTTACAAACTAGCGGAGCCGACGAGCAGTACTTC.